This is a list of T cell receptor beta chains from one sample in a study of blood T cell repertoires in COVID-19. Generated by immunoSEQ multiplex PCR, the TCRdb table keeps only in-frame clones and is missing some. The profile shows around 120,000 clones, around 80% of them singletons. Sequencing was carried out using peripheral blood. The receptors come from a man between 70 and 80 years old with acute or convalescent COVID-19. Both conserved end residues are part of each CDR3. The order of the fields is V gene, D gene, clone size, J gene, CDR3 DNA, CDR3 protein. A D gene is named only where the DNA matches it firmly. For some rows the clone size is stated as once, few or many, or as a class when expanded; others skip it.

V: TRBV5-1
D: NA
size: once
J: TRBJ1-2
DNA: TGCGCCAGCAGCTTGACCACATCTAACTATGGCTACACCTTC
CDR3: CASSLTTSNYGYTF

V: TRBV3-1/TRBV3-2
D: NA
size: NA
J: TRBJ1-1
DNA: TGTGCCAGCAGCCCCGGCGAGGGGGTCACTGAAGCTTTCTTT
CDR3: CASSPGEGVTEAFF

V: TRBV5-1
D: NA
size: NA
J: TRBJ2-7
DNA: TGCGCCAGCAGCCCCCACCGGGTGGACTCCTACGAGCAGTACTTC
CDR3: CASSPHRVDSYEQYF

V: TRBV18
D: NA
size: once
J: TRBJ1-2
DNA: TGTGCCAGCCCACCAACGAGGGTTAACTATGGCTACACCTTC
CDR3: CASPPTRVNYGYTF

V: TRBV10-2
D: NA
size: NA
J: TRBJ2-3
DNA: TGCGCCAGCAGTGAATTGATAGAAGATACGCAGTATTTT
CDR3: CASSELIEDTQYF

V: TRBV5-6
D: NA
size: once
J: TRBJ1-3
DNA: TGTGCCAGCAGCTTGGGCCCAGGGGTAGGAAACACCATATATTTT
CDR3: CASSLGPGVGNTIYF

V: TRBV28
D: TRBD1
size: NA
J: TRBJ2-6
DNA: TGTGCCAGCAGACTACAGGGGGCTGGGGCCAACGTCCTGACTTTC
CDR3: CASRLQGAGANVLTF

V: TRBV5-1
D: NA
size: NA
J: TRBJ2-5
DNA: TGCGCCAGCAGTTTGGACAGTCCTGTCCAAGAGACCCAGTACTTC
CDR3: CASSLDSPVQETQYF

V: TRBV19
D: TRBD1
size: NA
J: TRBJ1-6
DNA: TGTGCCAGTACCGCTATAGGACAGGGTGGAAATAATTCACCCCTCCACTTT
CDR3: CASTAIGQGGNNSPLHF

V: TRBV5-1
D: NA
size: NA
J: TRBJ2-1
DNA: TGCGCCAGCAGCTTGGGAGACAGCGAACGAGAGCAGTTCTTC
CDR3: CASSLGDSEREQFF

V: TRBV5-4
D: NA
size: NA
J: TRBJ2-1
DNA: TGTGCCAGCAGCTTGGGGGGCGGCTACAATGAGCAGTTCTTC
CDR3: CASSLGGGYNEQFF

V: TRBV28
D: NA
size: NA
J: TRBJ1-2
DNA: TGTGCCAGCGACGGTCCGGGGGGAGACTATGGCTACACCTTC
CDR3: CASDGPGGDYGYTF

V: TRBV6-6
D: NA
size: NA
J: TRBJ1-5
DNA: TGTGCCAGCAGTGGCAGTGGTCTGCCCCAGCATTTT
CDR3: CASSGSGLPQHF

V: TRBV7-9
D: NA
size: NA
J: TRBJ2-3
DNA: TGTGCCAGCAGCGGGGGGACAGCTGGTACGCAGTATTTT
CDR3: CASSGGTAGTQYF

V: TRBV6-6
D: NA
size: NA
J: TRBJ1-6
DNA: TGTGCCAGCAGTTACGATTACCGGGGAAATTCACCCCTCCACTTT
CDR3: CASSYDYRGNSPLHF

V: TRBV6-5
D: TRBD1
size: NA
J: TRBJ1-3
DNA: TGTGCCAGCAGTTACTTCCAGGGGGCCGGAAACACCATATATTTT
CDR3: CASSYFQGAGNTIYF

V: TRBV3-1/TRBV3-2
D: TRBD1
size: NA
J: TRBJ2-1
DNA: TGTGCCAGCAGCCGGTCGGACAGGGGGACAATTAACAATGAGCAGTTCTTC
CDR3: CASSRSDRGTINNEQFF

V: TRBV6-6
D: NA
size: once
J: TRBJ1-4
DNA: TGTGCCAGCAGGGCCGGGACATCCAATGAAAAACTGTTTTTT
CDR3: CASRAGTSNEKLFF

V: TRBV6-1
D: TRBD2
size: NA
J: TRBJ2-3
DNA: TGTGCCAGCAGTGGTCGGGGGGTATGGGCAGATACGCAGTATTTT
CDR3: CASSGRGVWADTQYF

V: TRBV7-9
D: TRBD2
size: NA
J: TRBJ2-7
DNA: TGTGCCAGCAGCCACCCGGGACTAGCGGTCTACGAGCAGTACTTC
CDR3: CASSHPGLAVYEQYF

V: TRBV3-1/TRBV3-2
D: NA
size: NA
J: TRBJ2-7
DNA: TGTGCCAGCAGCTACAGGGGGGAGGGCGAGCAGTACTTC
CDR3: CASSYRGEGEQYF

V: TRBV11-2
D: NA
size: NA
J: TRBJ2-5
DNA: TGTGCCAGCAGCTTAGATGCTCTCAGGGTCCAAGAGACCCAGTACTTC
CDR3: CASSLDALRVQETQYF

V: TRBV5-6
D: NA
size: NA
J: TRBJ2-7
DNA: TGTGCCAGCAGCTTGGCCGGACACGGGGGCGAGCAGTACTTC
CDR3: CASSLAGHGGEQYF

V: TRBV19
D: NA
size: once
J: TRBJ2-4
DNA: TGTGCCAGTAGTATAGCGGGGACCAAAAACATTCAGTACTTC
CDR3: CASSIAGTKNIQYF

V: TRBV11-2
D: TRBD2
size: NA
J: TRBJ2-5
DNA: TGTGCCAGCAGCTCGGGACTAGCGGGGACAGAGACCCAGTACTTC
CDR3: CASSSGLAGTETQYF

V: TRBV28
D: TRBD1
size: NA
J: TRBJ1-2
DNA: TGTGCCAGCAGTTTATCTAAAGCAGGGGGACTTGGCTACACCTTC
CDR3: CASSLSKAGGLGYTF

V: TRBV5-1
D: TRBD1
size: NA
J: TRBJ2-1
DNA: TGCGCCAGCAGTTTGAGTCCCCGGGACAGGGTAGACAATGAGCAGTTCTTC
CDR3: CASSLSPRDRVDNEQFF

V: TRBV5-6
D: NA
size: NA
J: TRBJ2-2
DNA: TGTGCCAGCAGCTTTCTGTATCAGGCGAACACCGGGGAGCTGTTTTTT
CDR3: CASSFLYQANTGELFF

V: TRBV24-1
D: TRBD1
size: NA
J: TRBJ1-5
DNA: TGTGCCACCAGTGATACCGGGACAGGGGGCCTACCTAATCAGCCCCAGCATTTT
CDR3: CATSDTGTGGLPNQPQHF

V: TRBV28
D: NA
size: NA
J: TRBJ2-5
DNA: TGTGCCAGCAGTTTAAATGGGGCAGGGGCACAAGAGACCCAGTACTTC
CDR3: CASSLNGAGAQETQYF

V: TRBV2
D: TRBD1
size: NA
J: TRBJ1-1
DNA: TGTGCCAGTTCTCGACAGGGGGCCCTGAACACTGAAGCTTTCTTT
CDR3: CASSRQGALNTEAFF

V: TRBV28
D: NA
size: NA
J: TRBJ1-1
DNA: TGTGCCAGCAGCCCCTCGGCGGCCTACACTGAAGCTTTCTTT
CDR3: CASSPSAAYTEAFF